These 22 T cell receptor beta chains came from one sample sequenced in a study of shared T cell receptors in the human thymus. Measured with immunoSEQ multiplex PCR; TCRdb has only the in-frame clones, and not every one. The sample contains 500,000 to 550,000 clones, about 84% of which appear only once. These same data were also listed under a study on human thymus T cells.

Sequenced sample: thymocytes. All receptors derive from a boy in the first two years of life with a congenital heart defect.

The gene calls are TRBV6-1 and TRBJ2-1; TRBD1 matches 7 bases. The CDR3 totals 18 residues. The V gene's germline CDR1 is MNHNS and CDR2 SASEGT. The V and J ends lost 4 bases and 1 base, in that order; junction bases with no gene match: 13. Here the CDR3 reads CASSGTNPTGLSYNEQFF. As DNA, the CDR3 is TGTGCCAGCAGTGGTACCAACCCGACAGGGCTATCCTACAATGAGCAGTTCTTC.

The chain joins TRBV12-5 to TRBJ2-5, with TRBD2 matching 11 bases. The CDR3 sequence is 18 residues long. After removal of 6 bases from V and 2 bases from J, the junction contained 14 bases not matched to a gene. Germline V CDR1 and CDR2: LGHNT, FRNRAP. The CDR3 DNA reads as TGTGCTAGTGGCCTTGGTACCCGACTAGCGGGACCACAAGAGACCCAGTACTTC. This sequence encodes CASGLGTRLAGPQETQYF.

The CDR3 region has the DNA TGTGCCAGCAGTGCCCTCCGGGTTGTTATAGCGGGAGATGCCGAGCAGTACTTC. Translating gives CASSALRVVIAGDAEQYF. This chain connects TRBV6-4 to TRBJ2-7, with 9 bases aligning to TRBD2. Trimming removed 4 bases from V and 6 bases from J; junction bases left unmatched: 19. Germline V gene lookup returns CDR1 MRHNA and CDR2 SNTAGT. The CDR3 spans 18 residues.

The rearrangement joins TRBV4-1 to TRBJ2-7; maybe TRBD1 (5 bases). Germline lookup yields CDR1 MGHRA and CDR2 YSYEKL. This CDR3 has 15 residues. Deletions cut 1 base from V and 5 bases from J, with 15 bases between. The CDR3 DNA reads TGCGCCAGCAGCCAAGGAAAGGGGCTGGCCCACGAGCAGTACTTC. Translation gives CASSQGKGLAHEQYF.

The V gene is TRBV27, the J gene TRBJ2-7; TRBD1 matches at 7 bases. J was trimmed by 0 bases and V by 5 bases; bases with no gene match: 7. Germline V gene sequence: CDR1 MNHEY, CDR2 SMNVEV (reference sequence). CDR3 length: 15 amino acids. This CDR3 is CASSPSGQPSYEQYF. The DNA for the CDR3 is TGTGCCAGCAGTCCATCGGGACAGCCCTCCTACGAGCAGTACTTC.

The rearrangement joins TRBV27 to TRBJ2-5, with 8 bases lining up with TRBD1. This CDR3 region has 14 residues. J lost 2 bases, V lost 4 bases, and 3 bases had no gene match. CDR1 and CDR2 (germline): MNHEY, SMNVEV (reference sequence). The CDR3 bases are TGTGCCAGCAGTTGGACAGGGAGGCAAGAGACCCAGTACTTC. It specifies CASSWTGRQETQYF.

The chain uses TRBV5-8 and TRBJ2-1, with TRBD1 matching 9 bases. J gave up 9 bases and V 2 bases, and 6 bases lay outside the gene matches. CDR3 length: 14 amino acids. Germline V gives CDR1 SGHTS, CDR2 YDEGEE. CDR3 DNA: TGTGCCAGCAGCTTTGACAGGGGGTGGGGTGAGCAGTTCTTC. This translates into CASSFDRGWGEQFF.

The chain links TRBV4-3 to TRBJ1-1, with D uncertain. The CDR3 has 13 residues. Germline-derived CDR1 and CDR2 are LGHNA and YSLEER. The V end lost 1 base, the J end lost 7 bases, and 10 bases lay between the germline ends. The chain's CDR3 is CASSQVPADEAFF. The CDR3 DNA reads TGCGCCAGCAGCCAAGTTCCGGCGGATGAAGCTTTCTTT.

This chain links TRBV19 with TRBJ2-5; 7 bases line up with TRBD1. From germline, CDR1 is LNHDA and CDR2 SQIVND (reference sequence). Germline trimming cut 5 bases from V and 2 bases from J; bases unmatched to any gene: 8. The CDR3 covers 15 residues. This chain's CDR3 is CASSPGQAEQETQYF. The CDR3 nucleotides are TGTGCCAGTAGTCCAGGACAGGCGGAACAAGAGACCCAGTACTTC.

The chain links TRBV27 to TRBJ2-7; possibly TRBD2 for D (6 bases). V shed 6 bases and J shed 7 bases, with 19 bases lying between them. Germline CDR1 and CDR2: MNHEY and SMNVEV (reference sequence). The length of the CDR3 is 14 residues. The CDR3 DNA follows: TGTGCCAGCAGGTCCGGAGTCGGAGGGTATGAGCAGTACTTC. Protein product: CASRSGVGGYEQYF.

On this clone itself: An end of the junction differs from the germline gene, which may be a read error. The chain carries TRBV6-1 and TRBJ2-7, with 7 bases fitting TRBD1. The CDR3 consists of 12 residues. The germline V gene encodes CDR1 MNHNS and CDR2 SASEGT. The CDR3 region has the DNA TGTGCCAGCAGTCAAGGGGGCACGGGCCCGATCTTC. Protein sequence: CASSQGGTGPIF.

This chain uses TRBV2 with TRBJ2-7; TRBD1 aligns across 10 bases. The CDR3 loop spans 13 amino acids. J was trimmed by 3 bases and V by 6 bases; bases with no gene match: 2. Germline CDR1 and CDR2: SNHLY and FYNNEI. The CDR3 DNA follows: TGTGCCAGCAGGGGACAGGGGCTCTACGAGCAGTACTTC. This encodes CASRGQGLYEQYF.

The chain couples TRBV28 to TRBJ2-7, with TRBD2 matching 11 bases. The CDR3 length is 17 residues. The V segment lost 6 bases and the J segment 0 bases; nucleotides outside the gene matches: 10. Germline V gives CDR1 MDHEN, CDR2 SYDVKM. This chain's CDR3 is CASSLSPSGRPSYEQYF. For the CDR3, the DNA is TGTGCCAGCAGCCTAAGCCCTAGCGGGAGGCCCTCCTACGAGCAGTACTTC. The whole variable domain, remainder taken from reference TRBV28 and TRBJ2-7, is DVKVTQSSRYLVKRTGEKVFLECVQDMDHENMFWYRQDPGLGLRLIYFSYDVKMKEKGDIPEGYSVSREKKERFSLILESASTNQTSMYLCASSLSPSGRPSYEQYFGPGTRLTVT.

The chain recombines TRBV27 with TRBJ2-3; 8 bases agree with TRBD1. Germline trimming cut 5 bases from V and 5 bases from J; bases unmatched to any gene: 12. The CDR3 totals 16 residues. Germline V CDR1 and CDR2: MNHEY, SMNVEV (reference sequence). Written as DNA, the CDR3 is TGTGCCAGCAGTCATTCTCGGGGACAGGTCAAAGATACGCAGTATTTT. This encodes CASSHSRGQVKDTQYF.

The chain is built from TRBV2 and TRBJ2-5, with D possibly matching TRBD2 (6 bases). The DNA end is a closer match to TRBJ2-7, so the J assignment may be wrong. This CDR3 is built from 13 residues. Germline V gives CDR1 SNHLY, CDR2 FYNNEI. CDR3 protein: CASSGTLFHEQYF. CDR3 nucleotides: TGTGCCAGCAGCGGGACTTTGTTCCACGAGCAGTACTTC.

This clone was observed a single time. The chain links TRBV14 to TRBJ2-1; 13 bases map to TRBD2. The V and J ends lost 5 bases and 0 bases, in that order; junction bases with no gene match: 16. CDR1 and CDR2 from the germline V gene are SGHDN and FVKESK. This CDR3 is 21 amino acids long. The CDR3 bases are TGTGCCAGCAGCAACTCGAGGACTAGCGGGAGAACCAAGACCTCCTACAATGAGCAGTTCTTC. It encodes CASSNSRTSGRTKTSYNEQFF.

This clone was seen a few times. The genes are TRBV12-5 and TRBJ2-7; 10 bases agree with TRBD1. Germline CDR1 reads LGHNT; CDR2 reads FRNRAP. V gave up 3 bases and J gave up 9 bases; unmatched junction bases: 5. The CDR3 has 13 amino acids. The CDR3 region has the DNA TGTGCTAGTGGTTTACGGACAGGGGGTTTGCAGTACTTC. Its protein product is CASGLRTGGLQYF.

The chain combines TRBV6-6 with TRBJ2-5, with TRBD1 identical over 8 bases. V lost 5 bases, J lost 4 bases, and 12 bases stayed unmatched. The CDR3 length is 16 residues. Per germline, CDR1 MNHNY and CDR2 SVGAGI (reference sequence). The CDR3 DNA sequence: TGTGCCAGCAGTCCCTCGGACAGGGACGATGCAGAGACCCAGTACTTC. Protein product: CASSPSDRDDAETQYF.

The rearrangement links TRBV6-4 to TRBJ1-1; D is undetermined. In germline, CDR1 is MRHNA, CDR2 SNTAGT. The CDR3 contains 14 residues. Trimming pared 2 bases from V and 0 bases from J, leaving 7 bases between. In nucleotides, the CDR3 is TGTGCCAGCAGTGACCGGTTCATGAACACTGAAGCTTTCTTT. Protein: CASSDRFMNTEAFF.

The chain joins TRBV11-2 to TRBJ2-7; weak D call: TRBD2 (6 bases). This CDR3 has 15 amino acids. The germline V gene has CDR1 SGHAT and CDR2 FQNNGV. CDR3 sequence: CASSLSAPRRGEVRV. CDR3 nucleotides: TGTGCCAGCAGCTTATCCGCCCCCCGGAGGGGAGAGGTTCGGGTC.

The rearrangement links TRBV4-2 to TRBJ2-1; 9 bases map to TRBD2. This CDR3 has 18 residues. Germline CDR1 and CDR2: LGHNA and YNFKEQ. Trimming took 1 base from V and 8 from J; bases not matched to a gene: 15. Here the CDR3 DNA reads TGTGCCAGCAGCCAAGGCCTTTGGGGCGGGAGGGCCGTCGATGAGCAGTTCTTC. Translating it yields CASSQGLWGGRAVDEQFF.

This clone occurred once. The chain carries TRBV4-3 and TRBJ2-7, with D hard to call. The length of the CDR3 is 14 residues. Trimming removed 0 bases at V and 6 bases at J, with 12 bases between. Germline V gene lookup returns CDR1 LGHNA and CDR2 YSLEER. The CDR3 nucleotides read TGCGCCAGCAGCCAAGATTACTGGGCGCCCGAGCAGTACTTC. Protein product: CASSQDYWAPEQYF.